Following are 22 T cell receptor beta chains from one sample sequenced in a study of blood T cell repertoires in COVID-19 (dated by TCRdb to the early 2020s). Library preparation was by the immunoSEQ multiplex PCR assay. As stored in TCRdb, this immuneACCESS dataset retains in-frame rearrangements with V and J assigned. A fraction of the clones does not appear; measured against another copy, unresolved V genes explain less than half of the discrepancy, and the remainder lacks a known reason. The sample table contains some 26,000 clones; only one count was recorded for around three quarters of them. The ten biggest clones cover over 30% of the sample. What was sequenced was peripheral blood. These receptors all stem from a man aged 65 to 85 with acute or convalescent COVID-19.

The J gene is TRBJ2-1, the V gene TRBV10-2, with 8 positions matching TRBD2. The germline V gene encodes CDR1 WSHSY and CDR2 SAAADI. The CDR3 length is 20 residues. The junction had 14 bases not matched to a gene; V was cut back by 1 base and J by 0 bases. The CDR3 region has the DNA TGCGCCAGCAGTGAGTTAAAGGGCCTTGGCGGGAGGAGCTCCTACAATGAGCAGTTCTTC. Amino acid sequence: CASSELKGLGGRSSYNEQFF.

The chain is built from TRBV6-5 and TRBJ2-2, with 7 nucleotides matching TRBD1. V dropped 1 base and J dropped 7; count of bases not matched to a gene: 3. The germline gives CDR1 MNHEY, CDR2 SVGAGI. The CDR3 covers 14 residues. CDR3 sequence reads: CASSYLQGRGELFF. CDR3 sequence (DNA): TGTGCCAGCAGTTACTTACAGGGGCGCGGGGAGCTGTTTTTT.

A single count supports this clone. The rearrangement joins TRBV5-3 to TRBJ2-2; 9 bases match TRBD1. TRBV5-3 is classed as an ORF, of uncertain function. The CDR3 runs to 16 residues. V dropped 4 bases and J dropped 3; count of bases not matched to a gene: 7. Here the CDR3 reads CARSGDREVDTGELFF. DNA for the CDR3: TGTGCCAGAAGCGGGGACAGGGAAGTTGACACCGGGGAGCTGTTTTTT.

The rearrangement links TRBV28 to TRBJ2-5; TRBD2 aligns across 7 bases. CDR1 and CDR2 from the germline V gene are MDHEN and SYDVKM. This CDR3 spans 16 amino acids. Germline trimming cut 9 bases from V and 0 bases from J; bases unmatched to any gene: 13. The CDR3 region is CASGPGEGINQETQYF. The CDR3 nucleotides read TGTGCCAGTGGGCCCGGGGAGGGGATTAACCAAGAGACCCAGTACTTC.

The J gene is TRBJ1-4, the V gene TRBV7-9; possibly TRBD1 for D (5 bases). CDR1 SEHNR and CDR2 FQNEAQ come from the germline V gene (reference sequence). The V end was cut by 7 bases, the J end by 4 bases, with 28 bases between. This CDR3 has 19 amino acids. The CDR3 reads CASNAIQSFRRRGNEKLFF. The CDR3 bases are TGTGCCAGCAACGCCATTCAGTCCTTTCGAAGGAGGGGTAATGAAAAACTGTTTTTT.

The chain uses TRBV24-1 and TRBJ2-7; 9 bases fit TRBD1. CDR3 length equals 16 residues. CDR1 is KGHDR, CDR2 SFDVKD, per germline. Trimming took 4 bases from V and 3 from J; bases not matched to a gene: 9. CDR3 amino acids: CATSEAGTGKHYEQYF. CDR3 DNA sequence: TGTGCCACCAGTGAGGCGGGGACAGGGAAACACTACGAGCAGTACTTC.

The V call is TRBV28, the J call TRBJ1-5, with a weak D call TRBD1 (6 bases). The CDR3 length is 12 residues. Germline V CDR1 and CDR2: MDHEN, SYDVKM. V gave up 6 bases and J gave up 11 bases, with 14 bases separating them. In nucleotides, the CDR3 is TGTGCCAGCAGATCTACAGGGAGGGCCCAGCATTTT. This gives the protein CASRSTGRAQHF.

There are a few counts of this clone. The chain joins TRBV18 to TRBJ2-1, with 7 bases matching TRBD1. The J segment lost 10 bases and the V segment lost 1 base, leaving 28 bases of the junction unmatched. This CDR3 has 21 residues. Per the germline V gene, CDR1 is KGHSH and CDR2 is LQKENI. CDR3: CASSPQQGYRKSARGTPEQFF. The CDR3 coding sequence is TGTGCCAGCTCACCACAACAGGGGTATAGGAAGTCGGCCCGAGGAACTCCGGAGCAGTTCTTC. Complete variable domain (other parts from reference TRBV18 and TRBJ2-1): NAGVMQNPRHLVRRRGQEARLRCSPMKGHSHVYWYRQLPEEGLKFMVYLQKENIIDESGMPKERFSAEFPKEGPSILRIQQVVRGDSAAYFCASSPQQGYRKSARGTPEQFFGPGTRLTVL.

The J gene is TRBJ1-6, the V gene TRBV12-3 or TRBV12-4; D uncertain. The CDR3 length is 13 residues. Trimming left V 8 bases short and J 8 bases short, with 13 bases between. CDR3 sequence reads: CASGRQAYSPLHF. The CDR3 DNA follows: TGTGCCAGCGGCAGGCAGGCTTATTCACCCCTCCACTTT.

The rearrangement links TRBV6-2 or TRBV6-3 to TRBJ2-2, with TRBD2 matching over 8 bases. This CDR3 contains 15 residues. The V and J ends lost 2 bases and 7 bases, in that order; junction bases with no gene match: 6. Per germline, CDR1 MNHEY and CDR2 SVGEGT. The CDR3 sequence: CASSYLGGGRGELFF. CDR3 sequence (DNA): TGTGCCAGCAGTTACCTCGGGGGGGGCCGCGGGGAGCTGTTTTTT.

V usage is TRBV5-1 and J usage is TRBJ2-3; a weak D match, TRBD2 (7 bases). CDR3 size: 16 residues. Germline CDR1 reads SGHRS; CDR2 reads YFSETQ. V lost 4 bases, J lost 2 bases, and 17 bases lay in between. The DNA for the CDR3 is TGCGCCAGCAGCGATGGAGGCGGGGGCCTCACAGATACGCAGTATTTT. Translation gives CASSDGGGGLTDTQYF. The variable domain in full, completed from reference TRBV5-1 and TRBJ2-3, reads KAGVTQTPRYLIKTRGQQVTLSCSPISGHRSVSWYQQTPGQGLQFLFEYFSETQRNKGNFPGRFSGRQFSNSRSEMNVSTLELGDSALYLCASSDGGGGLTDTQYFGPGTRLTVL.

This chain connects TRBV7-6 to TRBJ1-3, with 9 bases fitting TRBD1. Germline V gene sequence: CDR1 SGHVS, CDR2 FNYEAQ. This CDR3 is built from 19 residues. J was trimmed by 2 bases and V by 5 bases; bases with no gene match: 16. CDR3 sequence (DNA): TGTGCCAGCAGCGCCTCCGGGACAGGGTTTTCTTCCACTGGAAACACCATATATTTT. Protein sequence: CASSASGTGFSSTGNTIYF. Variable domain in full (rest from reference TRBV7-6 and TRBJ1-3): GAGVSQSPRYKVTKRGQDVALRCDPISGHVSLYWYRQALGQGPEFLTYFNYEAQQDKSGLPNDRFSAERPEGSISTLTIQRTEQRDSAMYRCASSASGTGFSSTGNTIYFGEGSWLTVV.

The chain carries TRBV3-1 (or the pseudogene TRBV3-2) and TRBJ1-1, with D unresolved. There are 13 residues in the CDR3. Looked up from germline, CDR1 is LGHDT and CDR2 is YNNKEL (reference sequence). The V end lost 2 bases, the J end lost 8 bases, and 12 bases lay between the germline ends. The CDR3 nucleotides are TGTGCCAGCAGCCAAAGTGGCCTGACAGAAGCTTTCTTT. Translating it yields CASSQSGLTEAFF.

The rearrangement joins TRBV4-3 to TRBJ2-1, with TRBD2 matching 8 bases. Germline lookup yields CDR1 LGHNA and CDR2 YSLEER. The ends lost 3 bases at V and 7 bases at J; junction bases unmatched: 17. The CDR3 length is 18 residues. The DNA for the CDR3 is TGCGCCAGCAGCCAGGGTACCCTGGAGACTAGCGCGAGGAATGAGCAGTTCTTC. Translated, it gives CASSQGTLETSARNEQFF.

The rearrangement joins TRBV19 to TRBJ1-3; 7 bases agree with TRBD1. This CDR3 has 18 amino acids. Trimming took 5 bases from V and 0 from J; bases not matched to a gene: 13. Looked up from germline, CDR1 is LNHDA and CDR2 is SQIVND (reference sequence). This chain's CDR3 is CASSFERDSRDSGNTIYF. The CDR3 DNA follows: TGTGCCAGTAGTTTCGAAAGGGACAGCCGTGACTCTGGAAACACCATATATTTT.

The V gene is TRBV7-9, the J gene TRBJ2-7; maybe TRBD1 (5 bases). Germline lookup yields CDR1 SEHNR and CDR2 FQNEAQ (reference sequence). There are 12 residues in the CDR3. Trimming pared 5 bases from V and 2 bases from J, leaving 7 bases between. Here the CDR3 reads CASSTDTYEQYF. The CDR3 region has the DNA TGTGCCAGCAGCACGGACACCTACGAGCAGTACTTC. Using reference TRBV7-9 and TRBJ2-7 for the parts outside the CDR3, the full variable domain is DTGVSQNPRHKITKRGQNVTFRCDPISEHNRLYWYRQTLGQGPEFLTYFQNEAQLEKSRLLSDRFSAERPKGSFSTLEIQRTEQGDSAMYLCASSTDTYEQYFGPGTRLTVT.

This clone was found a few times. Here the CDR3 reads CASSVGGGTDEQFF. The CDR3 nucleotides read TGTGCCAGCAGCGTAGGGGGCGGGACCGATGAGCAGTTCTTC. The chain couples TRBV9 to TRBJ2-1; D is perhaps TRBD2 (6 bases). There are 14 residues in the CDR3. V was pared by 0 bases and J by 8 bases, with 12 bases between. Germline V gives CDR1 SGDLS, CDR2 YYNGEE.

The table lists this clone with a few counts. This chain links TRBV3-1 (or the pseudogene TRBV3-2) with TRBJ1-5; D ambiguous. The length of the CDR3 is 13 residues. The ends were cut back, 0 bases at V and 6 bases at J, with 6 bases in the middle. Germline V lookup: CDR1 LGHDT, CDR2 YNNKEL (reference sequence). The DNA of the CDR3 is TGTGCCAGCAGCCAAGATCTGAGTCAGCCCCAGCATTTT. As protein: CASSQDLSQPQHF.

V and J are TRBV24-1 and TRBJ2-5; 7 bases are shared with TRBD2. Germline V gene sequence: CDR1 KGHDR, CDR2 SFDVKD. CDR3 length: 15 amino acids. V gave up 0 bases and J gave up 5 bases; unmatched junction bases: 5. This CDR3 reads CATSDLGGGFETQYF. The CDR3 DNA follows: TGTGCCACCAGTGATTTGGGGGGAGGGTTTGAGACCCAGTACTTC.

This clone has only a few counts. The gene calls are TRBV4-1 and TRBJ1-1; TRBD1 is a possible D gene (5 bases). There are 14 residues in the CDR3. The V end lost 8 bases, the J end lost 0 bases, and 13 bases lay between the germline ends. CDR1 and CDR2 from the germline V gene are MGHRA and YSYEKL. The CDR3 reads CASGRPGMNTEAFF. The CDR3 DNA follows: TGCGCCAGCGGACGACCAGGGATGAACACTGAAGCTTTCTTT.

The rearrangement links TRBV27 to TRBJ2-3; 7 bases agree with TRBD1. The CDR3 extends over 15 amino acids. The germline gives CDR1 MNHEY, CDR2 SMNVEV (reference sequence). V shed 3 bases, J shed 4 bases, and the junction held 7 bases outside the gene matches. CDR3 region: CASSFEGAQSDTQYF. Written as DNA, the CDR3 is TGTGCCAGCAGTTTTGAGGGGGCGCAATCAGATACGCAGTATTTT.

This clone was seen a few times. The rearrangement uses TRBV28 and TRBJ1-5, with TRBD1 matching 7 bases. The CDR3 length is 14 residues. Germline CDR1 and CDR2: MDHEN and SYDVKM. V lost 5 bases and J lost 6; bases outside the gene matches: 7. CDR3 amino acids: CASSTWTGGQPQHF. CDR3 sequence (DNA): TGTGCCAGCAGTACCTGGACAGGCGGTCAGCCCCAGCATTTT.